Presented here are 2 T cell receptor beta chains from one specimen sequenced in a study of blood T cell repertoires in COVID-19 (dated by TCRdb to the early 2020s). Receptor amplification or capture employed the immunoSEQ multiplex PCR assay. TCRdb holds this immuneACCESS table with in-frame rearrangements only. Some clones are missing; in checked studies, unresolved V genes explain under half, and the rest has no known cause. In all, the sample holds 150,000 to 200,000 clones, and approximately 80% of those were seen once. The ten largest clones add up to roughly 20% of the sample. Sequenced input: peripheral blood. These receptors all come from an elderly woman with acute or convalescent COVID-19.

The V call is TRBV7-2, the J call TRBJ1-2; unclear D gene. The germline CDR1 and CDR2 sequences are SGHTA and FQGNSA. The CDR3 is made up of 13 amino acids. Trimming removed 3 bases at V and 1 base at J, with 6 bases between. Written as DNA, the CDR3 is TGTGCCAGCAGCTTCTCAGTTAACTATGGCTACACCTTC. It yields the protein CASSFSVNYGYTF.

The chain recombines TRBV7-9 with TRBJ1-4, with D unresolved. In germline, CDR1 is SEHNR, CDR2 FQNEAQ (reference sequence). The CDR3 runs 12 residues. Trimming removed 1 base from V and 8 bases from J, with 5 bases in between. The CDR3 sequence: CASSLVSEKLFF. DNA for the CDR3: TGTGCCAGCAGCTTAGTGTCGGAAAAACTGTTTTTT.